This T cell receptor (beta chain) was observed in a study of blood T cell repertoires in COVID-19. Trimming left V 2 bases short and J 8 bases short, with 10 bases between. CDR1 is SEHNR and CDR2 is FQNEAQ in the germline V gene (reference sequence). The CDR3 is 13 residues long. The table came from immunoSEQ multiplex PCR; TCRdb's copy has only in-frame clones and leaves some out. The sample lists fewer than 75,000 clones, over 80% seen once, with approximately 8% in the top ten. This clonotype was obtained from a man in his fifties with active COVID-19. What was sequenced was peripheral blood. The rearrangement uses TRBV7-9 and TRBJ2-1; no reliable D call. CDR3 DNA: TGTGCCAGCAGCTTATACCGCGGCGATGAGCAGTTCTTC. Protein: CASSLYRGDEQFF. Full variable domain (missing parts from reference TRBV7-9 and TRBJ2-1): DTGVSQNPRHKITKRGQNVTFRCDPISEHNRLYWYRQTLGQGPEFLTYFQNEAQLEKSRLLSDRFSAERPKGSFSTLEIQRTEQGDSAMYLCASSLYRGDEQFFGPGTRLTVL.